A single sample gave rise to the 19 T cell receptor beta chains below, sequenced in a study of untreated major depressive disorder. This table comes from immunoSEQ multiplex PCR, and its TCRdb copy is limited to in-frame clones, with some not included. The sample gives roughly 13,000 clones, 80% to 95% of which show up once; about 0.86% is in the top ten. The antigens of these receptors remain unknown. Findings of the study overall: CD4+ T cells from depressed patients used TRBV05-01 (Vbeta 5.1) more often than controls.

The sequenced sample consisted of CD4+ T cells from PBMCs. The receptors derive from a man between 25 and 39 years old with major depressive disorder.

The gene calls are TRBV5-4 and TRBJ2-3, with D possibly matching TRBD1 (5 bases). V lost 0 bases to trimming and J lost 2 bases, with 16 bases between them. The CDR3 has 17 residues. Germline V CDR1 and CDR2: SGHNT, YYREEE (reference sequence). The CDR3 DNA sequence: TGTGCCAGCAGCTTGGTTAGGGGCTCAGGGATCACAGATACGCAGTATTTT. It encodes CASSLVRGSGITDTQYF.

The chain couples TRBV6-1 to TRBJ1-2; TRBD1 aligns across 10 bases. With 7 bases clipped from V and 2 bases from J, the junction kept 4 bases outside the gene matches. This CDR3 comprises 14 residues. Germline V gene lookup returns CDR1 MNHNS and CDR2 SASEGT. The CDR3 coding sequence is TGTGCCAGCACCTTGGGACAGGGGAACTATGGCTACACCTTC. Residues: CASTLGQGNYGYTF.

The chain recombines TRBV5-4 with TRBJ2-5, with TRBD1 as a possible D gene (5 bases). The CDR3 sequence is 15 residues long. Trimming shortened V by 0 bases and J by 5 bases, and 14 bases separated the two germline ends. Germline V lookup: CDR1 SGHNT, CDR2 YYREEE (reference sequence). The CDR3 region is CASSLEPHKGETQYF. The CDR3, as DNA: TGTGCCAGCAGCTTGGAACCTCACAAGGGGGAGACCCAGTACTTC.

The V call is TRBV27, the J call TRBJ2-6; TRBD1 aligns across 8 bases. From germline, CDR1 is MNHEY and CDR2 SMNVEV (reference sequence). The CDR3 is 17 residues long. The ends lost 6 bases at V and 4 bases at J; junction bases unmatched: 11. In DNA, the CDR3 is TGTGCCAGCAGCCTGACAGGGGCCAGGGCCGGGGCCAACGTCCTGACTTTC. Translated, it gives CASSLTGARAGANVLTF.

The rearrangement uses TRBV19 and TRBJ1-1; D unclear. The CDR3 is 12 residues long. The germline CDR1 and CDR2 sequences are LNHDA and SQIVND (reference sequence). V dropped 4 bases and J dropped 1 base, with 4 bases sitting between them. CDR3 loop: CASSNRNTEAFF. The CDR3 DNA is TGTGCCAGTAGTAATCGGAACACTGAAGCTTTCTTT.

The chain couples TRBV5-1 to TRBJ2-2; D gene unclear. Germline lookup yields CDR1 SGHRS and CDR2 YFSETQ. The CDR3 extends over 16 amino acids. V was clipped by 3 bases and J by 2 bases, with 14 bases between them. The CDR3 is CASSSLPVTNTGELFF. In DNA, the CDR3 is TGCGCCAGCAGCTCCCTACCGGTTACAAACACCGGGGAGCTGTTTTTT.

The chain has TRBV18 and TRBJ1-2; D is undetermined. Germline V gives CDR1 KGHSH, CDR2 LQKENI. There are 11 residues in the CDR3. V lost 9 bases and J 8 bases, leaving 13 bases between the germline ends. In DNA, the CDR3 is TGTGCCAGTTTCAATCTTGGAGGCTACACCTTC. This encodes CASFNLGGYTF.

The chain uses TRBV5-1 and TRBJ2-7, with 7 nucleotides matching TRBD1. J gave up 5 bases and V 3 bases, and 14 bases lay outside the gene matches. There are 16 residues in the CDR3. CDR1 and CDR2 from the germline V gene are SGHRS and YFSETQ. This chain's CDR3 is CASSSTPGTASNEQYF. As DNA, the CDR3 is TGCGCCAGCAGCTCCACCCCGGGGACAGCTAGCAACGAGCAGTACTTC.

The DNA for the CDR3 is TGTGCCAGCAGCTCGGATCTTCTCTCTGGAAACACCATATATTTT. Its translation: CASSSDLLSGNTIYF. The genes are TRBV7-9 and TRBJ1-3; D remains unclear. The CDR3 loop spans 15 amino acids. V lost 4 bases and J lost 0, with 10 bases in between. Germline loops: CDR1 SEHNR, CDR2 FQNEAQ (reference sequence).

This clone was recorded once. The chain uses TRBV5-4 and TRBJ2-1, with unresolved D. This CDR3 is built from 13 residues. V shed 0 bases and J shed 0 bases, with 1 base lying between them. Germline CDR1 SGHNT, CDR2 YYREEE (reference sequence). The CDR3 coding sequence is TGTGCCAGCAGCTTGGCCTCCTACAATGAGCAGTTCTTC. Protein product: CASSLASYNEQFF.

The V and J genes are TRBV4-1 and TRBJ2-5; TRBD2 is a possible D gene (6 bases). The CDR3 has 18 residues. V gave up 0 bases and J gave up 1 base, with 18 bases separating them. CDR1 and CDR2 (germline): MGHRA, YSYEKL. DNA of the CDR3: TGCGCCAGCAGCCAAGAGACGGTAGAGTGGGGGGTCCAAGAGACCCAGTACTTC. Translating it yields CASSQETVEWGVQETQYF.

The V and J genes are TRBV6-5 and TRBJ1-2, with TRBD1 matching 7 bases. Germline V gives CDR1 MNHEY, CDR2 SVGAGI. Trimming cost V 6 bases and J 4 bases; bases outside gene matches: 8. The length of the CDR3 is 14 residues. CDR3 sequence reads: CASSFTGEAYGYTF. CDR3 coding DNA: TGTGCCAGCAGCTTCACAGGGGAGGCCTATGGCTACACCTTC.

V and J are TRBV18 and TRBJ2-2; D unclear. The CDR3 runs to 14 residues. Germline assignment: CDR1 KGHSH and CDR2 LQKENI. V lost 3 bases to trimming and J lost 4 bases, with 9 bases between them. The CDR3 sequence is CASSPTRATGELFF. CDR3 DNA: TGTGCCAGCTCACCTACACGGGCCACCGGGGAGCTGTTTTTT.

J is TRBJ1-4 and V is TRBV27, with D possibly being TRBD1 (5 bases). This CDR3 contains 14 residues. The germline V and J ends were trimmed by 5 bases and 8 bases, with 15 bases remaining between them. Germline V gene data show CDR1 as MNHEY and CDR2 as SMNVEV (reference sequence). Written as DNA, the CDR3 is TGTGCCAGCAGTCCCCGCGGGGGAGTGGAAAAACTGTTTTTT. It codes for CASSPRGGVEKLFF.

DNA for the CDR3: TGTGCCAGCGGTAGACAGACCTACGAGCAGTACTTC. Protein: CASGRQTYEQYF. The V and J genes are TRBV2 and TRBJ2-7; a weak D match, TRBD1 (5 bases). The V end lost 8 bases, the J end lost 2 bases, and 10 bases lay between the germline ends. The CDR3 contains 12 residues. The germline V gene encodes CDR1 SNHLY and CDR2 FYNNEI.

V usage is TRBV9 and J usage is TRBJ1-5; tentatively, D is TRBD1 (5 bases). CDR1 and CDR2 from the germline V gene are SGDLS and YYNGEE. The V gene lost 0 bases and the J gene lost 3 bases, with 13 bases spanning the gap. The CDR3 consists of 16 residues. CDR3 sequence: CASSVDRDGYNQPQHF. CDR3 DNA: TGTGCCAGCAGCGTAGATAGGGACGGCTACAATCAGCCCCAGCATTTT.

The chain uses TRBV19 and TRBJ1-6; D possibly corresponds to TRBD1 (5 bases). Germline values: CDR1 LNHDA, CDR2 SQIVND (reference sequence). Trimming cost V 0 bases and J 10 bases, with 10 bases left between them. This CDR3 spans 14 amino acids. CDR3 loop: CASSIEGAESPLHF. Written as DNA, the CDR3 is TGTGCCAGTAGTATAGAAGGGGCTGAGTCACCCCTCCACTTT.

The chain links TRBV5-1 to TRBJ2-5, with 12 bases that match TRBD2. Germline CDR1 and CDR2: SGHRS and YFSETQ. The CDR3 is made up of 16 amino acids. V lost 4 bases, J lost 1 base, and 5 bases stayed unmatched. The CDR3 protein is CASSTRTSGVQETQYF. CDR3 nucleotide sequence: TGCGCCAGCAGCACGCGGACTAGCGGGGTCCAAGAGACCCAGTACTTC.

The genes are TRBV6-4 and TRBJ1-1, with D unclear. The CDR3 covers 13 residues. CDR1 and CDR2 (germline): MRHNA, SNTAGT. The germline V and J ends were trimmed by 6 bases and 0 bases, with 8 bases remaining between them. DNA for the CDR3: TGTGCCAGCAGGAAAGAGATGAACACTGAAGCTTTCTTT. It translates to CASRKEMNTEAFF.